Listed here is a single T cell receptor (beta chain). Its antigen is as yet unknown. This sample was included in a study of human CD8 memory T cell subsets. Notes on the study in general: In stem-like memory T cells, Chao1 estimates suggested more diversity than in precursor exhausted T cells.

The source of the RNA was duplicate vials containing around 140,000 sorted CD8+ T cells for each subset. The CDR3 covers 17 residues. The germline gives CDR1 MDHEN, CDR2 SYDVKM. Investigators built TCR beta libraries using UMI-labeled 5' RACE. In the study's own analysis: Between 3,000 and 18,000 functional CDR3 beta clonotypes were found per TCR beta library. TCRdb derives one entry per CDR3 protein from the 5' RACE reads, leaving out DNA. The V and J calls, along with clone size, are taken from TCRdb and not from the paper's own processing. This sample contains roughly 18,000 distinct CDR3 sequences.

The clonotype originates from a human donor in good health. The sequenced material came from CD8+ T cells from PBMCs. This chain joins TRBV28 and TRBJ1-4; lacking DNA, the TRBD1 call made by TCRdb goes unchecked. CDR3: CASSLSPLDATNEKLFF.